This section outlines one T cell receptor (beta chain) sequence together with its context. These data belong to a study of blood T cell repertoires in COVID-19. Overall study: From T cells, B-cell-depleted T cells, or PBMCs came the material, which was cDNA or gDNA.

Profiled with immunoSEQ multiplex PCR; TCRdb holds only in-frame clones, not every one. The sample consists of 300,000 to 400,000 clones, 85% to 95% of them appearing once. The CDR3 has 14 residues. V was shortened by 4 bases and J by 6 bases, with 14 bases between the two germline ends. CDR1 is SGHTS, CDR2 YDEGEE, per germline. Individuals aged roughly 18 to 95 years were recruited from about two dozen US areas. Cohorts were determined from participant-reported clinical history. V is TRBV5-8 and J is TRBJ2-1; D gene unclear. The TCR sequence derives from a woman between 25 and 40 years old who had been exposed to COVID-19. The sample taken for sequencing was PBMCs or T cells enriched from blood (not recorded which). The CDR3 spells CASSPLPRLNEQFF. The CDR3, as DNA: TGTGCCAGCAGCCCCCTGCCGCGTCTCAATGAGCAGTTCTTC.